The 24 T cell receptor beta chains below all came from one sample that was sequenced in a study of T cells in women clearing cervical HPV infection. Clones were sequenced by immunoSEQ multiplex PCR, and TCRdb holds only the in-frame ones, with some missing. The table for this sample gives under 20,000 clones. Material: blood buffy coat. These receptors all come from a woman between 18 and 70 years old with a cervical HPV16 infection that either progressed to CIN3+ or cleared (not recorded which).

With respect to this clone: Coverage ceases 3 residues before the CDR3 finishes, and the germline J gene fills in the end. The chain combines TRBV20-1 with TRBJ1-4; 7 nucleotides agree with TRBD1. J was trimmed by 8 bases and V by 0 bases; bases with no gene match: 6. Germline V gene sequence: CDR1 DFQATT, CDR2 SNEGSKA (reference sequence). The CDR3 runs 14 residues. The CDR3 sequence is CSARDPGGREKLFF. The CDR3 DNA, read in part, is TGCAGTGCTAGAGATCCAGGGGGAAGGGAAAAA.

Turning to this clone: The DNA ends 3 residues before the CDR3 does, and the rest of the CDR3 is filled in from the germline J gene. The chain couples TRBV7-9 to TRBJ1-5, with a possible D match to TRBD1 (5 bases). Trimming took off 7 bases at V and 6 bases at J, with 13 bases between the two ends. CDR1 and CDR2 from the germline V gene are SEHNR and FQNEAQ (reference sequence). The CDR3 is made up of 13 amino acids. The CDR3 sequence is CASNAGVGQPQHF. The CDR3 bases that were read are TGTGCCAGCAACGCGGGGGTGGGTCAGCCC.

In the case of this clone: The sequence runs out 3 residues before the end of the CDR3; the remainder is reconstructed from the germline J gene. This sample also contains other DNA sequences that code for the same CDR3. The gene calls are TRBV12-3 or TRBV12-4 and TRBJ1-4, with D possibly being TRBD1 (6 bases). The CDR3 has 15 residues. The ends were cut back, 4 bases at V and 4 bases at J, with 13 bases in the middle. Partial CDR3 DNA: TGTGCCAGCAGTTCTACAGGGCCGATTAATGAAAAA. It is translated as CASSSTGPINEK. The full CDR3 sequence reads CASSSTGPINEKLFF.

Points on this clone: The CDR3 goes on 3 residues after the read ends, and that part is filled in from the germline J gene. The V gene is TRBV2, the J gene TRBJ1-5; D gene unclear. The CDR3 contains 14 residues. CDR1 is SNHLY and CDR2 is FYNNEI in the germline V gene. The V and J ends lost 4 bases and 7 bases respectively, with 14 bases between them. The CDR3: CASSAAGSSQPQHF. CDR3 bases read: TGTGCCAGCAGTGCCGCGGGCAGTTCCCAGCCC.

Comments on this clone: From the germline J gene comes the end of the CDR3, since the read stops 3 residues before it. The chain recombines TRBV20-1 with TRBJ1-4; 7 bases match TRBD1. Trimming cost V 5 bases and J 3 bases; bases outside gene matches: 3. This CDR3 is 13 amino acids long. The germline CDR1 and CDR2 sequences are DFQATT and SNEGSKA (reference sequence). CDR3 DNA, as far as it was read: TGCAGTGCTGAAACAGGGGCTAATGAAAAA. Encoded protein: CSAETGANEK. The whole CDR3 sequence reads CSAETGANEKLFF.

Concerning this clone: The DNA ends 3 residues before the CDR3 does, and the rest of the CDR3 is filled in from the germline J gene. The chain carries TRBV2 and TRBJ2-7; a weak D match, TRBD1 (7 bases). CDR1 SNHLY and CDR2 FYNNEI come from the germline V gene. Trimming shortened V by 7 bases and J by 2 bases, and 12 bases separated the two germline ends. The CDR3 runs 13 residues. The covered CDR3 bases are TGTGCCAGCACCGGCGGGACAGCCTACGAG. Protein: CASTGGTAYE. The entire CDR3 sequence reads CASTGGTAYEQYF.

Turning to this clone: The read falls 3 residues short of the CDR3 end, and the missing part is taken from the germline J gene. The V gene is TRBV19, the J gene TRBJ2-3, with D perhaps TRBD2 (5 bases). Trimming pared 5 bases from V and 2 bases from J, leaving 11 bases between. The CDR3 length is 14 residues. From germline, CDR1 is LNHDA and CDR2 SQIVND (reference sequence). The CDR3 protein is CASSGRGHTDTQYF. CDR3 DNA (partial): TGTGCCAGTAGTGGCCGCGGGCACACAGATACG.

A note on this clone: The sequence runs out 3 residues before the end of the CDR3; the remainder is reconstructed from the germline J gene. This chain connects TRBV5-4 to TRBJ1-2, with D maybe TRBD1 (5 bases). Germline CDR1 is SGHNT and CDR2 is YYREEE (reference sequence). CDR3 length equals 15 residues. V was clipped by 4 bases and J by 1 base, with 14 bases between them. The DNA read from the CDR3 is TGTGCCAGCAGCCAACGTCAGGGAAATAACTATGGC. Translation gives CASSQRQGNNYG. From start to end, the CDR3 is CASSQRQGNNYGYTF.

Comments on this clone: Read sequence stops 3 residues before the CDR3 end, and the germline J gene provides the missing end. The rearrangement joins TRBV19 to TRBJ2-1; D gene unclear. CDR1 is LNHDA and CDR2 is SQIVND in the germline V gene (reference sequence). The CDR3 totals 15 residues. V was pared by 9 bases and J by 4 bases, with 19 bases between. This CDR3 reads CASVPDSRLYNEQFF. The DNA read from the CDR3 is TGTGCCAGCGTACCAGACTCCCGACTTTACAATGAG. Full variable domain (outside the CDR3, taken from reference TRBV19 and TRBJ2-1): DGGITQSPKYLFRKEGQNVTLSCEQNLNHDAMYWYRQDPGQGLRLIYYSQIVNDFQKGDIAEGYSVSREKKESFPLTVTSAQKNPTAFYLCASVPDSRLYNEQFFGPGTRLTVL.

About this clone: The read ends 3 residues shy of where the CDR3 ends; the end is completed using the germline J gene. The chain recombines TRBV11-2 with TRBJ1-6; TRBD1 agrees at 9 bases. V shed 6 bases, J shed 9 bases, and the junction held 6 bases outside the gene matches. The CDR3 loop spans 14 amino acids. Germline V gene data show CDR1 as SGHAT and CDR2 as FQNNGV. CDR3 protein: CASRQQGASSPLHF. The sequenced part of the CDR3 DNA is TGTGCCAGCAGACAACAGGGGGCTAGTTCACCC.

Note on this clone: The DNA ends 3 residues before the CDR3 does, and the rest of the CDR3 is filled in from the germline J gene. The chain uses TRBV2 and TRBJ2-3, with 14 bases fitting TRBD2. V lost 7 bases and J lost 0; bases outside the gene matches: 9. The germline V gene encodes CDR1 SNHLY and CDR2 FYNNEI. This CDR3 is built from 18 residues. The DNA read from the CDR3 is TGTGCCAGCATCAGGACTAGCGGGGGGCCTCAAAGCACAGATACG. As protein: CASIRTSGGPQSTDT. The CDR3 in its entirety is CASIRTSGGPQSTDTQYF.

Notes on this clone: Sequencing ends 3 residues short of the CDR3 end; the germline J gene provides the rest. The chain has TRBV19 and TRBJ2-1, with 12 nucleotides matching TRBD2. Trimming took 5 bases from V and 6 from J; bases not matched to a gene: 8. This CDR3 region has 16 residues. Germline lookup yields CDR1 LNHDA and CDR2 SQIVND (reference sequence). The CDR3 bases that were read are TGTGCCAGTAGTTGGTCTAGCGGGGGGGCTATCAATGAG. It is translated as CASSWSSGGAINE. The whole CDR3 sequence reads CASSWSSGGAINEQFF.

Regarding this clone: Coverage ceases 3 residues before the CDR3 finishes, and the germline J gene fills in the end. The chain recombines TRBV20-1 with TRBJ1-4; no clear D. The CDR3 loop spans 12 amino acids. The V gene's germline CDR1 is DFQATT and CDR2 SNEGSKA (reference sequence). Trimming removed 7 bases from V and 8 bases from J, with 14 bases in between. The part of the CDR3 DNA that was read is TGCAGTGGTGGCAGGCAATCAGAAAAA. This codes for CSGGRQSEK. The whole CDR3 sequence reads CSGGRQSEKLFF.

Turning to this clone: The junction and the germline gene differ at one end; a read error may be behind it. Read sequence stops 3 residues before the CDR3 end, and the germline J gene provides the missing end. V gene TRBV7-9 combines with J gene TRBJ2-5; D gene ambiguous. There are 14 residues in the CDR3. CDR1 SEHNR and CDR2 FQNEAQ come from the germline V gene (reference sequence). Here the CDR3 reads CASSPVAEQGTQYF. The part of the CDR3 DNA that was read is TGTGCCAGCAGCCCTGTTGCGGAGCAAGGGACC.

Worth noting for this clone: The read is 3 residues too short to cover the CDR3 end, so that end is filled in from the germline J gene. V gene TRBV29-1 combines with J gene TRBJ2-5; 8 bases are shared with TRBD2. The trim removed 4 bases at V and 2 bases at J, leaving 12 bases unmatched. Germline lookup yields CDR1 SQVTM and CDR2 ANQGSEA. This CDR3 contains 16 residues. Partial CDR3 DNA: TGCAGCGTTGTAAGGATTAGCGGGGTTATACAAGAGACC. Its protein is CSVVRISGVIQET. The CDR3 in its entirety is CSVVRISGVIQETQYF.

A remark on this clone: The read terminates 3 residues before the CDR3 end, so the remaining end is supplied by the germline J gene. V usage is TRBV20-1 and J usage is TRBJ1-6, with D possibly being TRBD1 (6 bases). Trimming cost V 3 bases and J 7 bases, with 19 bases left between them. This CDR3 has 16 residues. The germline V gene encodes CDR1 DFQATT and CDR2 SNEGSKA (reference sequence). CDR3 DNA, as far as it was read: TGCAGTGCTAGGGACCCGAGGGGGGGGTGGAATTCACCC. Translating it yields CSARDPRGGWNSP. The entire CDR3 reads CSARDPRGGWNSPLHF.

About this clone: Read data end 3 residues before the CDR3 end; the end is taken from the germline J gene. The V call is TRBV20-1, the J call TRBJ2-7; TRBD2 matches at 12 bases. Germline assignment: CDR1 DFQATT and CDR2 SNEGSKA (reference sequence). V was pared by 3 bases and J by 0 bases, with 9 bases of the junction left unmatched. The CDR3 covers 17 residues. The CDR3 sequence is CSASGRRLAGDSYEQYF. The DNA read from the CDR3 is TGCAGTGCTAGCGGCCGACGACTAGCGGGGGACTCCTACGAG.

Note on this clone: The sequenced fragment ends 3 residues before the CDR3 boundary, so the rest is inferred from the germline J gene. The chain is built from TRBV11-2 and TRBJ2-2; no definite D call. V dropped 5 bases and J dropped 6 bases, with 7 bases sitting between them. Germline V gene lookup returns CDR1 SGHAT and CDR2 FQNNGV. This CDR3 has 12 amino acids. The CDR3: CASSQIPGELFF. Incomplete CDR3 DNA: TGTGCCAGCAGCCAAATTCCCGGGGAG.

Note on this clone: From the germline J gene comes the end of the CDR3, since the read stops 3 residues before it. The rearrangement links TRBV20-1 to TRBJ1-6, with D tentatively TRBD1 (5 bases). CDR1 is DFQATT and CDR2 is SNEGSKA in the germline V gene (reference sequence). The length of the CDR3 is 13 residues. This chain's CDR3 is CSARGQGGRALHF. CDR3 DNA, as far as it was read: TGCAGTGCTAGGGGGCAGGGTGGTAGGGCC.

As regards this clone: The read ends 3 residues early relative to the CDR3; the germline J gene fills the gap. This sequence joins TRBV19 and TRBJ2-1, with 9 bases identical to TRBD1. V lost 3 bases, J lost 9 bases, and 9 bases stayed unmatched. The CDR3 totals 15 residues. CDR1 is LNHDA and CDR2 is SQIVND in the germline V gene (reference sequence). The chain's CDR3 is CASSIQRTGETEQFF. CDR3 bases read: TGTGCCAGTAGTATTCAAAGGACAGGGGAAACTGAG.

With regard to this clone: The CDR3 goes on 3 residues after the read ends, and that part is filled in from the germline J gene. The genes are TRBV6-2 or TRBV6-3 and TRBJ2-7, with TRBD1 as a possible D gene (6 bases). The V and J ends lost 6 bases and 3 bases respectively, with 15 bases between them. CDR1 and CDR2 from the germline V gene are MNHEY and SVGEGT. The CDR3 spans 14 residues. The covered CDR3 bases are TGTGCCAGCAGCCCACAGGGACCTTACTACGAG. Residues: CASSPQGPYYE. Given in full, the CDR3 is CASSPQGPYYEQYF.

This CDR3 is CASRELAGGRNTQYF. CDR3 DNA (partial): TGTGCCAGCAGGGAACTAGCGGGGGGGCGGAATACG. V gene TRBV6-1 combines with J gene TRBJ2-3, with 13 bases aligning to TRBD2. Sequencing ends 3 residues short of the CDR3 end; the germline J gene provides the rest. The V segment lost 6 bases and the J segment 7 bases; nucleotides outside the gene matches: 7. CDR1 MNHNS and CDR2 SASEGT come from the germline V gene. This CDR3 is built from 15 residues.

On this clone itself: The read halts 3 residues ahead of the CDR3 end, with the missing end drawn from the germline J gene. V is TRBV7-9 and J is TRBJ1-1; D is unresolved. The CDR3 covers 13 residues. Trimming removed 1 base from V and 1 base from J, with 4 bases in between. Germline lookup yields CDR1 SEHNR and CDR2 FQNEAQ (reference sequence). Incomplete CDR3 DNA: TGTGCCAGCAGCTTAGGAGCGAACACTGAA. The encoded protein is CASSLGANTE. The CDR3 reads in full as CASSLGANTEAFF.

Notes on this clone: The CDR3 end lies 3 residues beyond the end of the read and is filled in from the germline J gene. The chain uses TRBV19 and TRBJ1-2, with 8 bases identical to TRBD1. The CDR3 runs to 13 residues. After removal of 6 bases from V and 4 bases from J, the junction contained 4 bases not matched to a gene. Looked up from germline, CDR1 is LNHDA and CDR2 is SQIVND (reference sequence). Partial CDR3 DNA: TGTGCCAGTAGCCGACAGGGGCTCTATGGC. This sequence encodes CASSRQGLYG. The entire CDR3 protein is CASSRQGLYGYTF.